This T cell receptor (beta chain) stems from a study of blood T cells in healthy people across ages. The overall study: About one barcoded beta molecule per two T cells was the capture yield of template switching.

CDR3 length: 15 amino acids. Per germline, CDR1 PRHDT and CDR2 FYEKMQ (reference sequence). Donors were healthy Caucasian individuals from Russia aged roughly 6 to 95. Alongside a J-beta primer mix, a sample-barcoded 5' primer served in a second PCR lasting about 7 to 11 cycles. Paired-end reads containing CDR3 totaled no fewer than 3 million for each sample. In TCRdb, the 5' RACE reads were re-called with MiXCR into one record per CDR3 protein. The repertoire includes roughly 830,000 distinct CDR3 sequences, about 59% of them detected once, and 25% to 35% sits in the top ten. Sequenced: blood. This clonotype was sampled from a man aged 30 to 39 in good health. This chain uses TRBV13 with TRBJ2-4, with TRBD1 identical over 10 bases. TRBJ2-7 explains the end of the DNA better; the J call may be wrong. CDR3 amino acids: CASSLPGQGQDEQYF. Here the CDR3 DNA reads TGTGCCAGCAGCTTACCGGGACAGGGGCAGGACGAGCAGTACTTC.